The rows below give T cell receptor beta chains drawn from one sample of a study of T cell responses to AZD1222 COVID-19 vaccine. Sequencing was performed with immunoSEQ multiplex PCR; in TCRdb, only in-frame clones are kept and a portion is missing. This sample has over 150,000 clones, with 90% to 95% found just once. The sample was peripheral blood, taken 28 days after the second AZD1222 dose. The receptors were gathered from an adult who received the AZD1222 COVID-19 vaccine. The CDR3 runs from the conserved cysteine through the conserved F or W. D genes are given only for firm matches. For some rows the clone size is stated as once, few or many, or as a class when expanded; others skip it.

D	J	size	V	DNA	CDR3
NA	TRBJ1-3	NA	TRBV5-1	TGCGCCAGCAGCCCGGACGATGGGGGAAACACCATATATTTT	CASSPDDGGNTIYF
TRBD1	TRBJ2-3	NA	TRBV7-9	TGTGCCAGCAGCACGCGACAGGGGGCGAGAGAAAGGACAGATACGCAGTATTTT	CASSTRQGARERTDTQYF
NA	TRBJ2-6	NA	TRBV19	TGTGCCAGTAGTATAGAAGGGGCTGGGGCCAACGTCCTGACTTTC	CASSIEGAGANVLTF
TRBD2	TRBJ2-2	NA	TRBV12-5	TGTGCTAGTGCCTGGGGGACTAGCGGCACCGGGGAGCTGTTTTTT	CASAWGTSGTGELFF
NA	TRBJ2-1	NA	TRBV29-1	TGCAGCGTCCGGACACTTCTCTACAATGAGCAGTTCTTC	CSVRTLLYNEQFF
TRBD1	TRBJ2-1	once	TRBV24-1	TGTGCCACCAGTGAACCCTTAAAGGGACAGAATGAGCAGTTCTTC	CATSEPLKGQNEQFF
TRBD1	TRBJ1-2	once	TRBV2	TGTGCCAGCAGCGGACAGGGATATGGCTACACCTTC	CASSGQGYGYTF
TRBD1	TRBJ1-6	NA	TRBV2	TGTGCCAGCGCCCGGGTGTCGGGACAGGGGAGCAGATTT	CASARVSGQGSRF
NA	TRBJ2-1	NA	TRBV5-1	TGCGCCAGCAGCTTGGTTCGAGGGGGCTCCTACAATGAGCAGTTCTTC	CASSLVRGGSYNEQFF
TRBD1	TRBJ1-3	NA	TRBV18	TGTGCCAGCTCACCAATCTTTCTGACAGGGCAAGGAAACACCATATATTTT	CASSPIFLTGQGNTIYF
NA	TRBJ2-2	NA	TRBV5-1	TGCGCCAGCAGCTTGGCGACGGGGGCGAACACCGGGGAGCTGTTTTTT	CASSLATGANTGELFF
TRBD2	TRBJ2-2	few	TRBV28	TGTGCCAGCAGTTATAGCGGGAGGCCCGACACCGGGGAGCTGTTTTTT	CASSYSGRPDTGELFF
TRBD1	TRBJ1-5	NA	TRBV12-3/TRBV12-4	TGTGCCAGCAGCCCTGACAGGGCTCAGCCCCAGCATTTT	CASSPDRAQPQHF
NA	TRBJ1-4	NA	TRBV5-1	TGCGCCAGCAGCTTGGGGGGACCGAGTGGTGAAAAACTGTTTTTT	CASSLGGPSGEKLFF
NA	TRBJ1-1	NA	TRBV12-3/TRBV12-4	TGTGCCAGCACCCCTGGCGCTGAAGCTTTCTTT	CASTPGAEAFF
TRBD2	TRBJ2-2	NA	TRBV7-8	TGTGCCAGCAGCTTGAGTCTAGCGGGAGGGGAGAAGACCGGGGAGCTGTTTTTT	CASSLSLAGGEKTGELFF
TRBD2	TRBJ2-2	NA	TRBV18	TGTGCCAGCTCACCAGCTAGCGGGAGCGGCACCGGGGAGCTGTTTTTT	CASSPASGSGTGELFF
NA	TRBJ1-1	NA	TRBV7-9	TGTGCCAGCAGCGCCCTCCCGGGACGGAAGAACACTGAAGCTTTCTTT	CASSALPGRKNTEAFF
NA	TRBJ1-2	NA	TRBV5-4	TGTGCCAGCAGCGACCCGAACGGCTACACCTTC	CASSDPNGYTF
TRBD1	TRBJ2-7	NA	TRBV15	TGTGCCACCAGCAGAAACAGGGGCCCCTACGAGCAGTACTTC	CATSRNRGPYEQYF
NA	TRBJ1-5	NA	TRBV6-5	TGTGCCAGCAGGCCTGTTCAGGGAGGTACCCAGCATTTT	CASRPVQGGTQHF
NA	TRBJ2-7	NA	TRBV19	TGTGCCAGTAGTATAGTTGCTGGGGGACCGGCGGACGAGCAGTACTTC	CASSIVAGGPADEQYF
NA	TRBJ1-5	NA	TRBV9	TGTGCCAGCAGCGTAGACACCAATCAGCCCCAGCATTTT	CASSVDTNQPQHF
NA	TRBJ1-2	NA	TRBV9	TGTGCCAGCAGCGTATCTCCACAGGGAAACTATGGCTACACCTTC	CASSVSPQGNYGYTF
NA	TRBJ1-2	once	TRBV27	TGTGCCAGCAGTTTTTCAGGGTATGGCTACACCTTC	CASSFSGYGYTF
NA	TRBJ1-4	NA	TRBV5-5	TGTGCCAGCAGCTTATGGGGTAGTGAAAAACTGTTTTTT	CASSLWGSEKLFF
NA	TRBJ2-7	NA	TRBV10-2	TGCGCCAGCAGTACAGGCTACGAGCAGTACTTC	CASSTGYEQYF
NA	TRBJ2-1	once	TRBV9	TGTGCCAGCAGCTTCAGTGAGAACAATGAGCAGTTCTTC	CASSFSENNEQFF
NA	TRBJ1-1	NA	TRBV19	TGTGCCAGTAGTATCGGGGGGTGGGACACTGAAGCTTTCTTT	CASSIGGWDTEAFF
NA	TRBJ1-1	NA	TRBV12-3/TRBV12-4	TGTGCCAGCAGTCACAGGGAACGCACTGAAGCTTTCTTT	CASSHRERTEAFF
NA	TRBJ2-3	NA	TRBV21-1	TGTGCCAGCAGCAAAGTGTGGGGAAGGGACAGGGGATCGTCTAGCACAGATACGCAGTATTTT	CASSKVWGRDRGSSSTDTQYF